This T cell receptor (beta chain) derives from a study of control samples from healthy donors and cancer patients. The assay was immunoSEQ multiplex PCR, and TCRdb's table has in-frame clones only and misses some. The data contain about 200,000 clones, approximately 91% of them singletons. Germline CDR1 MNHEY, CDR2 SVGAGI. Between the trimmed V and J ends, which lost 5 bases and 1 base, there was a span of 11 bases. CDR3 length: 14 amino acids. The TCR comes from a man aged 30-40 years in good health. The source material was blood. The rearrangement links TRBV6-5 to TRBJ1-1; tentatively, D is TRBD1 (5 bases). CDR3 region: CASSQSRGNTEAFF. As DNA, the CDR3 is TGTGCCAGCAGTCAGAGTAGGGGGAACACTGAAGCTTTCTTT.